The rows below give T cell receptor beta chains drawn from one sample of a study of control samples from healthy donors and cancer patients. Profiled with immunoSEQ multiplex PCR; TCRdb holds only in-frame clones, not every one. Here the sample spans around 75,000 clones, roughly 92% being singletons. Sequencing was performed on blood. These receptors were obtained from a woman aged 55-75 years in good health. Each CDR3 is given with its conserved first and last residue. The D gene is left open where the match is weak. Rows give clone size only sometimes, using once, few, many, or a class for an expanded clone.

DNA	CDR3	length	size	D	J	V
TGCGCCAGCAGTTTGAGCGGGACAGGGAATGAAAAACTGTTTTTT	CASSLSGTGNEKLFF	15	NA	TRBD1	TRBJ1-4	TRBV5-1
TGTGCCAGCAGTGGGAGGACAGGTTCGAACACTGAAGCTTTCTTT	CASSGRTGSNTEAFF	15	NA	TRBD1	TRBJ1-1	TRBV2
TGTGCCAGCCCCCGGACTAGCACAGATACGCAGTATTTT	CASPRTSTDTQYF	13	NA	NA	TRBJ2-3	TRBV6-5
TGTGCCAGCAGCCCTGAAGGTGGACTGAGCTACGAGCAGTACTTC	CASSPEGGLSYEQYF	15	NA	NA	TRBJ2-7	TRBV3-1/TRBV3-2
TGTGCCAGCAGCGTAGGGACAGGGGGCGAGCAGTACTTC	CASSVGTGGEQYF	13	NA	TRBD1	TRBJ2-7	TRBV9
TGTGCCAGCAGTGAGATTGGGTCGGGAAGGGGCACCGGGGAGCTGTTTTTT	CASSEIGSGRGTGELFF	17	NA	NA	TRBJ2-2	TRBV2
TGTGCCACCAGGAGCCAGGGAGATGGCTACACCTTC	CATRSQGDGYTF	12	NA	NA	TRBJ1-2	TRBV15
TGTGCCAGCAGTCTAGACAGCGCTCCAAGTCAGGAAGAGCAGTACTTC	CASSLDSAPSQEEQYF	16	NA	NA	TRBJ2-7	TRBV28
TGCGCCAGCAGCTTGGCCGGGAAAACTGAAGCTTTCTTT	CASSLAGKTEAFF	13	NA	NA	TRBJ1-1	TRBV5-1
TGTGCCAGCAGCTTGGGACTCGATGGTAACAATGAGCAGTTCTTC	CASSLGLDGNNEQFF	15	NA	NA	TRBJ2-1	TRBV11-3
TGTGCCAGCAACCATTACCGACGCCAGGGGGCTGAACACCGGGGAGCTGTTTTT	CASNHYRRQGAEHRGAVF	18	once	TRBD1	TRBJ2-2	TRBV7-2
TGTGCCAGTAGTCCGTTTATTCCGGGACTAGCGGGGACGGATACGCAGTATTTT	CASSPFIPGLAGTDTQYF	18	NA	TRBD2	TRBJ2-3	TRBV19
TGTGCCAGCAGCCCAAATGGACAGGGTAGCAATCAGCCCCAGCATTTT	CASSPNGQGSNQPQHF	16	NA	TRBD1	TRBJ1-5	TRBV7-2
TGTGCCAGCAGTGAAGCGGTGGGACAGGGATTAAACACAGATACGCAGTATTTT	CASSEAVGQGLNTDTQYF	18	NA	TRBD1	TRBJ2-3	TRBV6-1
TGTGCCAGCAGAGGCAGAGCTAATGAAAAACTGTTTTTT	CASRGRANEKLFF	13	NA	NA	TRBJ1-4	TRBV28
TGTGCCAGCAGCGATAGCGGGAAATACAATGAGCAGTTCTTC	CASSDSGKYNEQFF	14	NA	TRBD2	TRBJ2-1	TRBV7-3
TGCGCCAGCAGCCATCGGACCCAAGAGACCCAGTACTTC	CASSHRTQETQYF	13	NA	NA	TRBJ2-5	TRBV5-1
TGTGCCAGCACCCCCTTCGGACAGGGGAGGCAGCCCCAGCATTTT	CASTPFGQGRQPQHF	15	NA	TRBD1	TRBJ1-5	TRBV28
TGTGCCAGCAGTCCGGACAGGGGGCGAGAGGAAAAACTGTTTTTT	CASSPDRGREEKLFF	15	NA	TRBD1	TRBJ1-4	TRBV2
TGTGCCAGTAGGGCGGGGATACGTAGCAATCAGCCCCAGCATTTT	CASRAGIRSNQPQHF	15	NA	NA	TRBJ1-5	TRBV19
TGTGCCAGCAGTTTAGTAGTGAACACTGAAGCTTTCTTT	CASSLVVNTEAFF	13	NA	NA	TRBJ1-1	TRBV12-3/TRBV12-4
TGTGCCAGCAGCGTCAGACCCCACACTGAAGCTTTCTTT	CASSVRPHTEAFF	13	NA	NA	TRBJ1-1	TRBV9
TGTGCCAGCAGCTCCAGCGCGGGAGCTCGGGGCACAGATACGCAGTATTTT	CASSSSAGARGTDTQYF	17	NA	TRBD2	TRBJ2-3	TRBV11-2
TGTGCCAGCAGCTTGAGACAGGGGGCTGGCGAGACCCAGTACTTC	CASSLRQGAGETQYF	15	NA	TRBD1	TRBJ2-5	TRBV7-3
TGCGCCAGCAGCCACCCCGGGACTAGAAACATTCAGTACTTC	CASSHPGTRNIQYF	14	NA	TRBD2	TRBJ2-4	TRBV4-1
TGTGCCAGCAGCCGCCTGGACAGGACGAACACTGAAGCTTTCTTT	CASSRLDRTNTEAFF	15	NA	TRBD1	TRBJ1-1	TRBV5-6
TGCAGCGTTCTTGCTGTGGTGGGTGATACGCAGTATTTT	CSVLAVVGDTQYF	13	NA	NA	TRBJ2-3	TRBV29-1
TGTGCCAGCAGTCCAACTAGCGGGAGAGGAGAGACCCAGTACTTC	CASSPTSGRGETQYF	15	NA	TRBD2	TRBJ2-5	TRBV7-3
TGTGCCAGTAGTATAGATGGCAGACTAGCCAAAAACATTCAGTACTTC	CASSIDGRLAKNIQYF	16	NA	NA	TRBJ2-4	TRBV19
TGTGCCAGCAGCTTGGACATGAACACTGAAGCTTTCTTT	CASSLDMNTEAFF	13	NA	NA	TRBJ1-1	TRBV5-4
TGTGCCAGCAGTTTAAGTCAGGACTGGAACACTGAAGCTTTCTTT	CASSLSQDWNTEAFF	15	NA	NA	TRBJ1-1	TRBV28
TGTGCCAGCAGCCAAGCGGGGACGTCTCCCGGGGAGCTGTTTTTT	CASSQAGTSPGELFF	15	NA	NA	TRBJ2-2	TRBV3-1/TRBV3-2
TGTGCCAGCAGCCCGCGGGCCGAAAACACTGAAGCTTTCTTT	CASSPRAENTEAFF	14	few	NA	TRBJ1-1	TRBV5-5
TGTGCCAGCAGTCAAATATCAGGGGGAATAACTGGAAACACCATATATTTT	CASSQISGGITGNTIYF	17	NA	TRBD1	TRBJ1-3	TRBV28
TGCGCCAGCAGCCACGGAACGGCAGCGGGTTCACCCCTCCACTTT	CASSHGTAAGSPLHF	15	NA	NA	TRBJ1-6	TRBV4-3
TGTGCCACCAGCATGCACCGGGGGGCAGAGGATGGCTACACCTTC	CATSMHRGAEDGYTF	15	NA	NA	TRBJ1-2	TRBV15
TGTGCCAGCAGTTACGGAACTAGCACAGATACGCAGTATTTT	CASSYGTSTDTQYF	14	NA	NA	TRBJ2-3	TRBV27
TGTGCCAGCAGCTTAGTCAGCTCTGGAAACACCATATATTTT	CASSLVSSGNTIYF	14	once	NA	TRBJ1-3	TRBV7-2
TGTGCCAGCAGTTCCTATCGGACAGTGACCGCCTACGAGCAGTACTTC	CASSSYRTVTAYEQYF	16	NA	NA	TRBJ2-7	TRBV27
TGTGCCAGCAGTTTATCGGCAGCATTCTATGGCTACACCTTC	CASSLSAAFYGYTF	14	NA	NA	TRBJ1-2	TRBV28
TGCGCCAGCAGCCAAGGCCCTCTCACTAGCGGGAACTACGAGCAGTACTTC	CASSQGPLTSGNYEQYF	17	NA	TRBD2	TRBJ2-7	TRBV4-1
TGTGCCAGCAGTCTAACAGGGTTATGGGTGGCTTTCTTT	CASSLTGLWVAFF	13	NA	NA	TRBJ1-1	TRBV28
TGTGCCAGCAGTTTTGCCTCGGGTCGGGACGAGCAGTACTTC	CASSFASGRDEQYF	14	NA	NA	TRBJ2-7	TRBV5-5
TGTGCCTGGAGTGCGCCGGGAGGACTTCAAAATCAGCCCCAGCATTTT	CAWSAPGGLQNQPQHF	16	NA	NA	TRBJ1-5	TRBV30
TGTGCCAGTAGTACCAATTCAGGGGGTGGATCACCCCTCCACTTT	CASSTNSGGGSPLHF	15	NA	TRBD1	TRBJ1-6	TRBV19
TGTGCCAGCAGCGTAACCGGGACAGGGGTGGCGGGCTACACCTTC	CASSVTGTGVAGYTF	15	NA	TRBD1	TRBJ1-2	TRBV9